These 32 T cell receptor beta chains originate from one sample sequenced in a study of blood T cell repertoires in COVID-19. The method was immunoSEQ multiplex PCR; TCRdb's version includes in-frame clones alone and lacks a portion of them. The sample consists of about 310,000 clones, 80% to 90% of them appearing once. Sequenced: PBMCs or T cells enriched from blood (not recorded which). All receptors come from a young man who had recovered from COVID-19.

The chain links TRBV3-1 (or the pseudogene TRBV3-2) to TRBJ1-2; 9 nucleotides line up with TRBD1. The CDR3 contains 13 residues. Germline V lookup: CDR1 LGHDT, CDR2 YNNKEL (reference sequence). V shed 4 bases and J 10 bases; nucleotides not matched to a gene: 7. The CDR3 DNA sequence: TGTGCCAGCAGCCCGGGGACAGGGAACTCCTACACCTTC. Protein product: CASSPGTGNSYTF.

The genes are TRBV18 and TRBJ1-1; D is perhaps TRBD1 (5 bases). Between the trimmed V and J ends, which lost 2 bases and 5 bases, there was a span of 9 bases. This CDR3 comprises 13 residues. Germline V gives CDR1 KGHSH, CDR2 LQKENI. The CDR3 DNA reads as TGTGCCAGCTCACCATCCCGGGGGACTGAAGCTTTCTTT. This encodes CASSPSRGTEAFF.

V and J are TRBV2 and TRBJ2-4; 7 positions match TRBD1. The CDR3 runs to 14 residues. With V trimmed by 6 bases and J by 10 bases, 12 bases remained unmatched. The germline V gene has CDR1 SNHLY and CDR2 FYNNEI. CDR3 protein: CASRETKDRLIQYF. CDR3 sequence (DNA): TGTGCCAGCAGAGAAACGAAGGACAGGCTTATTCAGTACTTC. The whole variable domain, filled in from reference TRBV2 and TRBJ2-4, reads EPEVTQTPSHQVTQMGQEVILRCVPISNHLYFYWYRQILGQKVEFLVSFYNNEISEKSEIFDDQFSVERPDGSNFTLKIRSTKLEDSAMYFCASRETKDRLIQYFGAGTRLSVL.

This clone showed up just once. V usage is TRBV5-1 and J usage is TRBJ2-2; tentatively, D is TRBD1 (6 bases). V lost 2 bases and J lost 4, with 15 bases in between. CDR1 and CDR2 from the germline V gene are SGHRS and YFSETQ. The CDR3 runs 16 residues. As DNA, the CDR3 is TGCGCCAGCAGCTTACTAGGGACACAAGCCACCGGGGAGCTGTTTTTT. Protein sequence: CASSLLGTQATGELFF.

As for this clone: Sequence at one end of the junction differs from germline and may be a read error. This chain uses TRBV12-3 or TRBV12-4 with TRBJ2-7; TRBD1 aligns across 7 bases. The CDR3 runs to 13 residues. CDR3 loop: CASSLEVGGSRNF. As DNA, the CDR3 is TGTGCCAGCAGTTTAGAGGTAGGGGGCTCGAGGAACTTC.

The V call is TRBV2, the J call TRBJ1-2, with D tentatively TRBD1 (5 bases). The germline gives CDR1 SNHLY, CDR2 FYNNEI. The V gene lost 2 bases and the J gene lost 10 bases, with 17 bases spanning the gap. The CDR3 consists of 14 residues. DNA for the CDR3: TGTGCCAGCAGTGAAATGGCGGGACCTAGAGCCTACACCTTC. Encoded protein: CASSEMAGPRAYTF.

In its sample, this clone was seen once. The gene calls are TRBV2 and TRBJ2-7; weak D call: TRBD2 (6 bases). Deletions cut 3 bases from V and 6 bases from J, with 6 bases between. Germline V gene lookup returns CDR1 SNHLY and CDR2 FYNNEI. The CDR3 contains 11 residues. The CDR3 sequence: CASSDGGEQYF. In DNA form, the CDR3 reads TGTGCCAGCAGTGACGGGGGCGAGCAGTACTTC.

This clone has a single count. The V gene is TRBV25-1, the J gene TRBJ1-1, with D tentatively TRBD1 (6 bases). CDR1 is MGHDK, CDR2 SYGVNS, per germline. The CDR3 runs 11 residues. V gave up 6 bases and J gave up 8 bases, with 10 bases separating them. The CDR3 here is CASSPGGEAFF. Here the CDR3 DNA reads TGTGCCAGCAGCCCTGGGGGCGAAGCTTTCTTT.

This clone appeared once. The chain couples TRBV5-4 to TRBJ2-5, with 12 bases matching TRBD2. V was pared by 0 bases and J by 5 bases, with 8 bases of the junction left unmatched. This CDR3 comprises 17 residues. The germline V gene has CDR1 SGHNT and CDR2 YYREEE (reference sequence). CDR3 sequence (DNA): TGTGCCAGCAGCTTGGCGGCTAGCGGGGGGGAGTCGGAGACCCAGTACTTC. Its translation: CASSLAASGGESETQYF.

A remark on this clone: The sample holds other DNA sequences that translate to the same CDR3. The chain uses TRBV5-8 and TRBJ1-5; no firm D call. The V gene's germline CDR1 is SGHTS and CDR2 YDEGEE. The germline V and J ends were trimmed by 0 bases and 0 bases, with 7 bases remaining between them. The CDR3 contains 15 residues. The CDR3 loop is CASSLGGYSNQPQHF. The CDR3 DNA follows: TGTGCCAGCAGCTTGGGAGGATATAGCAATCAGCCCCAGCATTTT.

V gene TRBV5-1 combines with J gene TRBJ1-1; TRBD1 might be the D (5 bases). V was shortened by 4 bases and J by 0 bases, with 10 bases between the two germline ends. The germline V gene has CDR1 SGHRS and CDR2 YFSETQ. The CDR3 loop spans 14 amino acids. DNA of the CDR3: TGCGCCAGCAGCCAGGGACTGATGAACACTGAAGCTTTCTTT. It encodes CASSQGLMNTEAFF. The whole variable domain, filled in from reference TRBV5-1 and TRBJ1-1, reads KAGVTQTPRYLIKTRGQQVTLSCSPISGHRSVSWYQQTPGQGLQFLFEYFSETQRNKGNFPGRFSGRQFSNSRSEMNVSTLELGDSALYLCASSQGLMNTEAFFGQGTRLTVV.

The chain uses TRBV10-2 and TRBJ2-4, with 8 bases fitting TRBD1. CDR3 length: 19 residues. In germline, CDR1 is WSHSY, CDR2 SAAADI. The trim removed 6 bases at V and 0 bases at J, leaving 16 bases unmatched. CDR3 amino acids: CASRQGDRDRYLAKNIQYF. The CDR3 region has the DNA TGCGCCAGCAGGCAAGGAGACCGGGACAGGTATCTAGCCAAAAACATTCAGTACTTC.

The chain links TRBV5-3 to TRBJ2-7; D is perhaps TRBD2 (5 bases). Being an ORF, TRBV5-3 has a function that is uncertain. Trimming pared 0 bases from V and 5 bases from J, leaving 12 bases between. This CDR3 is built from 14 residues. The CDR3, as DNA: TGTGCCAGAAGCTTGGCACGGCGGGTCCACGAGCAGTACTTC. Its translation is CARSLARRVHEQYF.

The chain links TRBV11-1 to TRBJ1-1; D gene unclear. The length of the CDR3 is 17 residues. Germline CDR1 and CDR2: SGHAT and FQDESV (reference sequence). V was shortened by 0 bases and J by 0 bases, with 14 bases between the two germline ends. The CDR3 DNA is TGTGCCAGCAGCTTAGCCTCGAGGATATCCATGAACACTGAAGCTTTCTTT. Protein: CASSLASRISMNTEAFF.

This chain joins TRBV5-1 and TRBJ2-1; 9 nucleotides line up with TRBD1. Germline assignment: CDR1 SGHRS and CDR2 YFSETQ. The V and J ends lost 4 bases and 9 bases, in that order; junction bases with no gene match: 8. The CDR3 consists of 14 residues. The CDR3: CASSKGQGGSEQFF. In nucleotides, the CDR3 is TGCGCCAGCAGCAAGGGACAGGGAGGGAGTGAGCAGTTCTTC.

The chain recombines TRBV27 with TRBJ1-5, with D possibly TRBD1 on 5 matching bases. Trimming took 9 bases from V and 0 from J, leaving 15 bases between them. This CDR3 is built from 15 residues. The germline gives CDR1 MNHEY, CDR2 SMNVEV (reference sequence). This CDR3 reads CASRRDLRSNQPQHF. The CDR3, as DNA: TGTGCCAGTCGGCGGGACTTACGTAGCAATCAGCCCCAGCATTTT.

Only a few counts were recorded for this clone. J is TRBJ2-3 and V is TRBV7-6; 12 bases map to TRBD2. The CDR3 consists of 15 residues. V lost 5 bases, J lost 5 bases, and 5 bases stayed unmatched. The germline gives CDR1 SGHVS, CDR2 FNYEAQ. This chain's CDR3 is CASSHRTSGEDTQYF. CDR3 bases: TGTGCCAGCAGCCACAGGACTAGCGGGGAAGATACGCAGTATTTT.

This chain uses TRBV15 with TRBJ1-2, with 9 bases aligning to TRBD1. The CDR3 consists of 14 residues. CDR1 is LNHNV and CDR2 is YYDKDF in the germline V gene (reference sequence). J gave up 0 bases and V 8 bases, and 4 bases lay outside the gene matches. The CDR3 DNA is TGTGCCACCGCGACAGGGGGTACTAACTATGGCTACACCTTC. It translates to CATATGGTNYGYTF.

This clone came up a few times. Germline is not matched at one junction end, which may reflect a read error. The rearrangement links TRBV2 to TRBJ2-2; a weak D match, TRBD1 (6 bases). This CDR3 is built from 13 residues. CDR1 and CDR2 (germline): SNHLY, FYNNEI. In DNA, the CDR3 is TGTGCCAGCAGTGCTTCTCGGCAAGGGGGGCTGTTTTTT. Residues: CASSASRQGGLFF.

The gene calls are TRBV12-3 or TRBV12-4 and TRBJ2-4, with unresolved D. The CDR3 runs 13 residues. V shed 2 bases and J shed 8 bases, with 10 bases lying between them. CDR3: CASSLRGEDIQYF. For the CDR3, the DNA is TGTGCCAGCAGTTTACGTGGAGAAGACATTCAGTACTTC.

Worth noting for this clone: Other nucleotide sequences in the sample specify the same CDR3. The chain uses TRBV19 and TRBJ1-5; no reliable D call. The germline V gene has CDR1 LNHDA and CDR2 SQIVND (reference sequence). The CDR3 totals 12 residues. V was pared by 5 bases and J by 4 bases, with 6 bases between. The CDR3: CASSLTNQPQHF. CDR3 sequence (DNA): TGTGCCAGTAGTCTAACTAATCAGCCCCAGCATTTT.

This chain connects TRBV6-2 or TRBV6-3 to TRBJ2-1, with D tentatively TRBD1 (5 bases). This CDR3 has 12 amino acids. Germline assignment: CDR1 MNHEY and CDR2 SVGEGT. The ends were cut back, 3 bases at V and 12 bases at J, with 12 bases in the middle. CDR3 bases: TGTGCCAGCAGTTATCGGGCAGGGCCGCAGTTCTTC. Its protein is CASSYRAGPQFF.

This chain's CDR3 is CASSLGGGPNYGYTF. The CDR3 coding sequence is TGTGCCAGCAGCTTGGGGGGGGGCCCTAACTATGGCTACACCTTC. V is TRBV5-4 and J is TRBJ1-2; TRBD1 might be the D (6 bases). V shed 0 bases and J shed 0 bases, with 9 bases lying between them. The CDR3 has 15 residues. Germline V gives CDR1 SGHNT, CDR2 YYREEE (reference sequence).

This clone was observed once. The chain is built from TRBV27 and TRBJ1-1; 7 nucleotides align to TRBD1. The CDR3 has 14 amino acids. V was clipped by 0 bases and J by 4 bases; unmatched bases: 2. Germline assignment: CDR1 MNHEY and CDR2 SMNVEV (reference sequence). CDR3 residues: CASSLSRQGTEAFF. DNA for the CDR3: TGTGCCAGCAGTTTATCGCGACAGGGCACTGAAGCTTTCTTT.

This clone was picked up one time. This chain connects TRBV5-1 to TRBJ2-2; D might be TRBD1 (5 bases). V dropped 4 bases and J dropped 7 bases, with 17 bases sitting between them. Germline CDR1 reads SGHRS; CDR2 reads YFSETQ. CDR3 length: 15 amino acids. The CDR3 sequence is CASSPGSGSIGELFF. The CDR3 DNA follows: TGCGCCAGCAGCCCCGGTTCAGGGTCAATCGGGGAGCTGTTTTTT.

This clone was seen a single time. The chain joins TRBV10-1 to TRBJ1-2; D possibly corresponds to TRBD1 (6 bases). Trimming removed 6 bases from V and 5 bases from J, with 13 bases in between. CDR1 is WNHNN, CDR2 SYGVQD, per germline (reference sequence). This CDR3 is 13 amino acids long. The CDR3 loop reads CASSESTGYGYTF. CDR3 DNA sequence: TGCGCCAGCAGCGAATCCACAGGGTATGGCTACACCTTC.

The chain carries TRBV2 and TRBJ1-1; weak D call: TRBD1 (5 bases). Germline CDR1 and CDR2: SNHLY and FYNNEI. The V end lost 7 bases, the J end lost 2 bases, and 17 bases lay between the germline ends. The CDR3 loop spans 15 amino acids. In DNA, the CDR3 is TGTGCCAGCACCAATTTAAAGGACATCAACACTGAAGCTTTCTTT. Its protein product is CASTNLKDINTEAFF.

The CDR3 DNA reads as TGTGCCAGCCTCCACTTACCCGGGGAGCTGTTTTTT. It codes for CASLHLPGELFF. This chain uses TRBV12-3 or TRBV12-4 with TRBJ2-2, with D hard to call. The CDR3 contains 12 residues. Trimming pared 8 bases from V and 6 bases from J, leaving 10 bases between.

V and J are TRBV7-9 and TRBJ1-1, with 8 positions matching TRBD1. The CDR3 extends over 15 amino acids. Germline trimming cut 5 bases from V and 3 bases from J; bases unmatched to any gene: 8. In germline, CDR1 is SEHNR, CDR2 FQNEAQ (reference sequence). The CDR3 DNA follows: TGTGCCAGCAGCGCCCAGGGGGCGGGGGACACTGAAGCTTTCTTT. Its protein is CASSAQGAGDTEAFF.

J is TRBJ2-3 and V is TRBV18; a weak D match, TRBD2 (5 bases). CDR1 KGHSH and CDR2 LQKENI come from the germline V gene. The CDR3 consists of 14 residues. The germline V and J ends were trimmed by 2 bases and 6 bases, with 12 bases remaining between them. The CDR3 DNA is TGTGCCAGCTCACCATCGGGAACGGATGATACGCAGTATTTT. Its translation: CASSPSGTDDTQYF.

The rearrangement links TRBV4-2 to TRBJ2-5; possibly TRBD2 for D (6 bases). V was trimmed by 1 base and J by 5 bases, leaving 14 bases between them. This CDR3 contains 15 residues. Germline loops: CDR1 LGHNA, CDR2 YNFKEQ. In DNA, the CDR3 is TGTGCCAGCAGCCAAGTTTTTACTAGCCGGGAGACCCAGTACTTC. Residues: CASSQVFTSRETQYF.

The chain carries TRBV6-5 and TRBJ1-1; unclear D gene. The V gene lost 8 bases and the J gene lost 3 bases, with 13 bases spanning the gap. The CDR3 extends over 13 amino acids. Germline loops: CDR1 MNHEY, CDR2 SVGAGI. CDR3 nucleotide sequence: TGTGCCAGCTCGGGGAATCCAGACACTGAAGCTTTCTTT. Translated, it gives CASSGNPDTEAFF.